Reported below is one T cell receptor beta chain. Naive CD8 cells lacked CD45RO, underwent positive selection for CCR7 and left out terminally differentiated effector memory CD45RA+ cells. The data belong to a study of shared clonotypes between healthy human individuals. Study-level background: The donors, a couple of women and a few men, were aged 18 to 49.

Clones were sequenced by immunoSEQ multiplex PCR, and TCRdb holds only the in-frame ones, with some missing. The table includes about 600,000 clones, about 95% detected once. The sequence came from a young woman in good health. Specimen: naive CD8+ T cells sorted from blood.

Here the CDR3 DNA reads TGTGCCAGCAGCCACCCCCAGGGGATACGGACTGAAGCTTTCTTT. Its translation: CASSHPQGIRTEAFF. The V and J genes are TRBV7-9 and TRBJ1-1; weak D call: TRBD1 (6 bases). CDR1 SEHNR and CDR2 FQNEAQ come from the germline V gene (reference sequence). The germline V and J ends were trimmed by 5 bases and 5 bases, with 18 bases remaining between them. This CDR3 comprises 15 residues.